This TCR beta chain originates from a study of blood T cell repertoires in COVID-19. About the study: Acute-phase and convalescent COVID-19 samples originated in the United States, Italy and Spain. Nucleic acid was either cDNA or gDNA, and it came from T cells, B-cell-depleted T cells, or PBMCs.

Method: immunoSEQ multiplex PCR; TCRdb's copy keeps in-frame clones and lacks some. This table holds about 83,000 clones, 90% found once. Material for sequencing was peripheral blood. The source is a woman aged 80 or over with active or convalescent COVID-19.

The CDR3: CASSMWGHGKTGELFF. The CDR3 DNA follows: TGTGCCAGTAGTATGTGGGGGCACGGAAAGACCGGGGAGCTGTTTTTT. This chain connects TRBV19 to TRBJ2-2; tentative D call: TRBD1 (6 bases). Per the germline V gene, CDR1 is LNHDA and CDR2 is SQIVND (reference sequence). The CDR3 covers 16 residues. V lost 3 bases, J lost 5 bases, and 16 bases lay in between.